The rows below give T cell receptor beta chains drawn from one sample of a study of blood T cell repertoires in COVID-19. Using immunoSEQ multiplex PCR, the repertoire was profiled, and TCRdb retains in-frame clones only, with some absent. The sample records fewer than 450,000 clones, about 90% being singletons. Sequenced material: PBMCs or T cells enriched from blood (not recorded which). The receptors were sampled from a man aged 18-30 years who had recovered from COVID-19. Both conserved end residues are trimmed from each CDR3. Each record gives: J gene, V gene, CDR3 protein.

J gene: TRBJ2-2
V gene: TRBV11-2
CDR3 protein: ASSLVSGYAGELF

J gene: TRBJ2-5
V gene: TRBV18
CDR3 protein: ASSPLAGVGETQY

J gene: TRBJ1-5
V gene: TRBV28
CDR3 protein: ASSGGTGLLGSNQPQH

J gene: TRBJ1-4
V gene: TRBV4-1
CDR3 protein: ASSQVVAGREKLF

J gene: TRBJ2-1
V gene: TRBV7-8
CDR3 protein: ASSLRGRYNEQF

J gene: TRBJ1-3
V gene: TRBV29-1
CDR3 protein: SVEDLSGSSGNTIY

J gene: TRBJ2-7
V gene: TRBV29-1
CDR3 protein: SVAQAYEQY

J gene: TRBJ2-7
V gene: TRBV27
CDR3 protein: ASSFEFPYEQY

J gene: TRBJ1-4
V gene: TRBV2
CDR3 protein: ASRQGTGVGEKLF

J gene: TRBJ2-2
V gene: TRBV7-9
CDR3 protein: ASSLTSQVAGELF

J gene: TRBJ1-4
V gene: TRBV2
CDR3 protein: ASRQGSNEKLF

J gene: TRBJ1-3
V gene: TRBV4-1
CDR3 protein: ASSQFYSGNTIY

J gene: TRBJ1-5
V gene: TRBV3-1/TRBV3-2
CDR3 protein: ASSQTGAQPQH

J gene: TRBJ1-6
V gene: TRBV14
CDR3 protein: ASRYGGNSPLH

J gene: TRBJ1-3
V gene: TRBV12-3/TRBV12-4
CDR3 protein: ASSRQGSSTIY

J gene: TRBJ1-4
V gene: TRBV7-7
CDR3 protein: ASVRRRRNEKLF

J gene: TRBJ2-3
V gene: TRBV27
CDR3 protein: ASGRRVTDTQY

J gene: TRBJ2-3
V gene: TRBV5-4
CDR3 protein: ASSLKTSTDTQY

J gene: TRBJ1-1
V gene: TRBV11-2
CDR3 protein: ASSLGRDEAF

J gene: TRBJ1-2
V gene: TRBV19
CDR3 protein: ASSIDRGITYGYT

J gene: TRBJ2-3
V gene: TRBV7-7
CDR3 protein: ASTTPPGLAHQDTQY

J gene: TRBJ1-5
V gene: TRBV24-1
CDR3 protein: ATSEPGGGQPQH

J gene: TRBJ2-3
V gene: TRBV6-4
CDR3 protein: ASSGEGSSTDTQY

J gene: TRBJ2-7
V gene: TRBV2
CDR3 protein: ASRWTSGGSYEQY

J gene: TRBJ1-6
V gene: TRBV12-3/TRBV12-4
CDR3 protein: ASSLGSSPLH

J gene: TRBJ1-5
V gene: TRBV19
CDR3 protein: ASSIMDRGGQPQH

J gene: TRBJ1-6
V gene: TRBV5-1
CDR3 protein: ASSLGARLYNSPLH

J gene: TRBJ2-7
V gene: TRBV3-1/TRBV3-2
CDR3 protein: ASSYSGTSGRRPEQY

J gene: TRBJ1-1
V gene: TRBV28
CDR3 protein: ASSSDSWPFVNTEAF

J gene: TRBJ2-3
V gene: TRBV7-3
CDR3 protein: ASSPHSADTQY

J gene: TRBJ2-1
V gene: TRBV11-3
CDR3 protein: ASSFISGGAYNEQF

J gene: TRBJ1-1
V gene: TRBV11-2
CDR3 protein: ASSLNRGWAF

J gene: TRBJ2-1
V gene: TRBV7-9
CDR3 protein: ASSLSFGAGARNEQF

J gene: TRBJ1-4
V gene: TRBV19
CDR3 protein: ASSARGGTGDEKLF

J gene: TRBJ1-2
V gene: TRBV3-1/TRBV3-2
CDR3 protein: ASSQRQGARGYGYT

J gene: TRBJ2-1
V gene: TRBV7-7
CDR3 protein: ASSLGSGSEQF

J gene: TRBJ1-1
V gene: TRBV15
CDR3 protein: ATSREQGMNTEAF

J gene: TRBJ1-2
V gene: TRBV27
CDR3 protein: ATSSFGTGNYGYT

J gene: TRBJ2-1
V gene: TRBV5-1
CDR3 protein: ASSQGTSGSRNEQF

J gene: TRBJ2-1
V gene: TRBV9
CDR3 protein: ASSVAGQGARNEQF

J gene: TRBJ1-3
V gene: TRBV4-2
CDR3 protein: ASSQVGQGIGNTIY

J gene: TRBJ1-5
V gene: TRBV2
CDR3 protein: ASSVWGQAQH

J gene: TRBJ2-7
V gene: TRBV15
CDR3 protein: ATGSYTSNYEQY

J gene: TRBJ1-2
V gene: TRBV28
CDR3 protein: ASSLRGLNYGYT

J gene: TRBJ1-1
V gene: TRBV14
CDR3 protein: ASSQAGGEAF

J gene: TRBJ2-6
V gene: TRBV11-3
CDR3 protein: ASSLGQIGSGANVLT